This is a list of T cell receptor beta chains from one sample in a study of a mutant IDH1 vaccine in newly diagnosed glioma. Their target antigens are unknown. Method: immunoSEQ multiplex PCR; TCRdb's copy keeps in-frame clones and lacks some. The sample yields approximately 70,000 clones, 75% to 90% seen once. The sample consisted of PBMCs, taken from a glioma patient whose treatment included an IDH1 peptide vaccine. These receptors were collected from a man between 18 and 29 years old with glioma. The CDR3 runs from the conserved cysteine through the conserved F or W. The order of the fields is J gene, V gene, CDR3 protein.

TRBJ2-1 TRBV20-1 CSARHEQFF
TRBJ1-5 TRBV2 CASRSSNQPQHF
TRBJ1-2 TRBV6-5 CASRLQARVNYGYTF
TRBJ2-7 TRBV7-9 CASSLKLAGAGEQYF
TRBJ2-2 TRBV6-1 CASSPRTDTGELFF
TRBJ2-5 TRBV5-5 CASASVSLPQETQYF
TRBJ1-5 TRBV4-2 CASSQGPQGDQPQHF
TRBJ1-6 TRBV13 CASSLATGTQSPLHF
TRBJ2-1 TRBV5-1 CASSLKLVAGEQFF
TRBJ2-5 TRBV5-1 CASSGSPQETQYF
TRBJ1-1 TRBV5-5 CASSLAGGQYEAFF
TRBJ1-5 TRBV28 CASSDAGNNQPQHF
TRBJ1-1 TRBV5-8 CASSLNREAFF
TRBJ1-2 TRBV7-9 CASSQLSNYGYTF
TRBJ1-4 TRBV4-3 CASSQEAGAKLFF
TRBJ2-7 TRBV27 CASSLGGAAYEQYF
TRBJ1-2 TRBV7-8 CASSLGGLGGYTF
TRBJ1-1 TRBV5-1 CASSTGQGGGSTEAFF
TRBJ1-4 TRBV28 CASSLDEKLFF
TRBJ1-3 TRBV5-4 CASSSRAGNTIYF
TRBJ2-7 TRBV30 CAWSVGGVKLYEQYF
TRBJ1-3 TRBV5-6 CASSFSPFPSGNTIYF
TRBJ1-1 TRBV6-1 CASSELRDSRLGTYMNTEAFF